What follows are 29 T cell receptor beta chains derived from one specimen sequenced in a study of metastatic and nonmetastatic thyroid tumors. From the PCR reads, TCRdb re-called clones with MiXCR. The sample yields 39,000 or so clones, less than 60% seen once. Until they underwent thyroid surgery, no patient had received any treatment. The sample taken for sequencing was tumor tissue. The receptors here all came from a male donor with papillary thyroid cancer or a benign thyroid nodule (not recorded which). Some clones in this sample may be carry-over from other donors' samples.

This clone was picked up a small number of times. The chain recombines TRBV12-3 or TRBV12-4 with TRBJ2-3; possibly TRBD1 or TRBD2 for D (5 bases each). There are 16 residues in the CDR3. Trimming left V 1 base short and J 6 bases short, with 17 bases between. CDR3 protein: CASSLDLGPSQDTQYF. The CDR3 nucleotides read TGTGCCAGCAGTTTAGACCTGGGACCTTCACAGGATACGCAGTATTTT.

This chain uses TRBV3-1 with TRBJ1-6; D is possibly TRBD1 (6 bases). The CDR3 runs 15 residues. Trimming shortened V by 1 base and J by 10 bases, and 14 bases separated the two germline ends. Germline V lookup: CDR1 LGHDT, CDR2 YNNKEL (reference sequence). CDR3 region: CASSQASTGRSPLHF. In DNA form, the CDR3 reads TGTGCCAGCAGCCAAGCATCAACAGGGAGGTCACCCCTCCACTTT.

A single count supports this clone. CDR3 nucleotide sequence: TGCAGTGCTAGGAGCGGGGGAGCCTACGAGCAGTACTTC. Translating it yields CSARSGGAYEQYF. The rearrangement links TRBV20-1 to TRBJ2-7, with 8 bases lining up with TRBD2. The germline CDR1 and CDR2 sequences are DFQATT and SNEGSKA (reference sequence). This CDR3 is built from 13 residues. The V segment lost 3 bases and the J segment 2 bases; nucleotides outside the gene matches: 3.

V is TRBV11-3 and J is TRBJ2-1; possibly TRBD1 or TRBD2 for D (5 bases each). CDR1 and CDR2 (germline): SGHNT, YENEEA. The CDR3 is made up of 13 amino acids. Between the trimmed V and J ends, which lost 5 bases and 9 bases, there was a span of 14 bases. Here the CDR3 DNA reads TGTGCCAGCAGCCCTCGGGGCTCGGTTGAGCAGTTCTTC. Its protein is CASSPRGSVEQFF.

The sample holds a few counts of this clone. The chain employs TRBV6-6 and TRBJ1-3; D gene uncertain. The CDR3 runs to 14 residues. CDR1 is MNHNY and CDR2 is SVGAGI in the germline V gene (reference sequence). V lost 3 bases and J 2 bases, leaving 8 bases between the germline ends. DNA of the CDR3: TGTGCCAGCAGTTATGGTCGACCTGGAAACACCATATATTTT. Its protein is CASSYGRPGNTIYF.

This CDR3 reads CASSEAPDSPTDTQYF. CDR3 sequence (DNA): TGTGCCAGCAGTGAAGCGCCGGACAGCCCGACAGATACGCAGTATTTT. This chain uses TRBV2 with TRBJ2-3; possibly TRBD1 for D (6 bases). Trimming shortened V by 0 bases and J by 3 bases, and 13 bases separated the two germline ends. This CDR3 spans 16 amino acids. Per the germline V gene, CDR1 is SNHLY and CDR2 is FYNNEI. The full variable domain, with the rest looked up from reference TRBV2 and TRBJ2-3, is EPEVTQTPSHQVTQMGQEVILRCVPISNHLYFYWYRQILGQKVEFLVSFYNNEISEKSEIFDDQFSVERPDGSNFTLKIRSTKLEDSAMYFCASSEAPDSPTDTQYFGPGTRLTVL.

This chain links TRBV3-1 with TRBJ2-7, with unresolved D. The V gene lost 4 bases and the J gene lost 0 bases, with 13 bases spanning the gap. CDR3 length: 15 residues. In germline, CDR1 is LGHDT, CDR2 YNNKEL (reference sequence). The CDR3 sequence: CASSPDLYSSYEQYF. The CDR3 coding sequence is TGTGCCAGCAGCCCCGACCTTTACAGCTCCTACGAGCAGTACTTC.

The chain has TRBV6-5 and TRBJ1-2, with D perhaps TRBD1 (5 bases). The CDR3 covers 13 residues. Germline-derived CDR1 and CDR2 are MNHEY and SVGAGI. The V gene lost 5 bases and the J gene lost 4 bases, with 11 bases spanning the gap. In nucleotides, the CDR3 is TGTGCCAGCAGTCACCAGACAGCCTATGGCTACACCTTC. Protein sequence: CASSHQTAYGYTF.

This clone was detected once. The V gene is TRBV20-1, the J gene TRBJ2-1, with D perhaps TRBD1 or TRBD2 (5 bases each). This CDR3 contains 15 residues. Trimming removed 3 bases from V and 6 bases from J, with 18 bases in between. Germline V gene data show CDR1 as DFQATT and CDR2 as SNEGSKA (reference sequence). The CDR3 coding sequence is TGCAGTGCTAGCGGGGCCTGGGGTCCTTTCAATGAGCAGTTCTTC. This encodes CSASGAWGPFNEQFF.

The genes are TRBV20-1 and TRBJ2-7; 9 bases map to TRBD1. CDR1 and CDR2 (germline): DFQATT, SNEGSKA (reference sequence). This CDR3 is built from 13 residues. Trimming cost V 2 bases and J 3 bases; bases outside gene matches: 2. DNA for the CDR3: TGCAGTGCTAGACGGGACAGGGACTACGAGCAGTACTTC. Encoded protein: CSARRDRDYEQYF.

The V call is TRBV15, the J call TRBJ2-1, with 14 bases fitting TRBD2. With 0 bases clipped from V and 5 bases from J, the junction kept 9 bases outside the gene matches. There are 19 residues in the CDR3. Germline assignment: CDR1 LNHNV and CDR2 YYDKDF (reference sequence). In DNA, the CDR3 is TGTGCCACCAGCAGAGAGGGACTAGCGGGAGCTGGAGGCCACAATGAGCAGTTCTTC. Translated, it gives CATSREGLAGAGGHNEQFF.

This clone has just a few counts. J is TRBJ2-5 and V is TRBV24-1, with 7 positions matching TRBD2. J gave up 5 bases and V 8 bases, and 4 bases lay outside the gene matches. Germline CDR1 KGHDR, CDR2 SFDVKD. The CDR3 is 12 residues long. The CDR3 sequence: CATTAGDETQYF. The CDR3 DNA sequence: TGTGCCACCACCGCGGGGGATGAGACCCAGTACTTC.

This chain's CDR3 is CASSLGQANFYGYTF. The DNA of the CDR3 is TGTGCCAGCAGCTTGGGACAGGCGAACTTCTATGGCTACACCTTC. The rearrangement links TRBV11-3 to TRBJ1-2, with 8 bases identical to TRBD1. With 3 bases clipped from V and 4 bases from J, the junction kept 7 bases outside the gene matches. This CDR3 is 15 amino acids long. The germline CDR1 and CDR2 sequences are SGHNT and YENEEA.

V is TRBV5-1 and J is TRBJ2-1; 9 positions match TRBD1. V was clipped by 6 bases and J by 6 bases; unmatched bases: 10. The germline CDR1 and CDR2 sequences are SGHRS and YFSETQ. The CDR3 covers 15 residues. The DNA of the CDR3 is TGCGCCAGCACCAATCCCGGGACAGGGTTCAATGAGCAGTTCTTC. Its protein product is CASTNPGTGFNEQFF.

This clone was recorded only once. The chain has TRBV3-1 and TRBJ1-2; D might be TRBD1 (5 bases). Looked up from germline, CDR1 is LGHDT and CDR2 is YNNKEL (reference sequence). The CDR3 sequence is 14 residues long. The germline V and J ends were trimmed by 3 bases and 3 bases, with 11 bases remaining between them. In nucleotides, the CDR3 is TGTGCCAGCAGCCATAGCTCAGGGTACTATGGCTACACCTTC. Its translation: CASSHSSGYYGYTF. The full variable domain, its missing parts supplied by reference TRBV3-1 and TRBJ1-2, is DTAVSQTPKYLVTQMGNDKSIKCEQNLGHDTMYWYKQDSKKFLKIMFSYNNKELIINETVPNRFSPKSPDKAHLNLHINSLELGDSAVYFCASSHSSGYYGYTFGSGTRLTVV.

This clone was picked up a small number of times. The rearrangement joins TRBV30 to TRBJ2-7; possibly TRBD2 for D (5 bases). Germline CDR1 and CDR2: GTSNPN and SVGIG (reference sequence). This CDR3 spans 11 amino acids. V lost 2 bases to trimming and J lost 7 bases, with 9 bases between them. CDR3 in DNA: TGTGCCTGGAGTATGGGCGGGGAGCAGTACTTC. Residues: CAWSMGGEQYF.

This clone was counted between two and nine times. V is TRBV10-3 and J is TRBJ1-1; the match to TRBD1 covers 7 bases. From germline, CDR1 is ENHRY and CDR2 SYGVKD. The CDR3 is made up of 14 amino acids. Unmatched junction bases numbered 7, after V lost 5 bases and J lost 4 bases. CDR3 residues: CAISYTGVGTEAFF. The DNA for the CDR3 is TGTGCCATCAGTTATACAGGGGTGGGCACTGAAGCTTTCTTT.

This clone has more than one count but fewer than ten. This chain connects TRBV6-1 to TRBJ1-4, with TRBD1 as a possible D gene (6 bases). Germline CDR1 reads MNHNS; CDR2 reads SASEGT. The CDR3 length is 16 residues. V gave up 4 bases and J gave up 7 bases, with 19 bases separating them. CDR3 sequence reads: CASSAEGRGRGEKLFF. In DNA, the CDR3 is TGTGCCAGCAGTGCTGAGGGGAGGGGGAGAGGTGAAAAACTGTTTTTT.

The gene calls are TRBV12-3 or TRBV12-4 and TRBJ1-1, with TRBD1 identical over 9 bases. The CDR3 is made up of 14 amino acids. V gave up 7 bases and J gave up 1 base; unmatched junction bases: 4. The CDR3 DNA reads as TGTGCCAGCATTAACAGGGGGCGGAACACTGAAGCTTTCTTT. Protein product: CASINRGRNTEAFF.

This clone turned up a few times. The gene calls are TRBV7-8 and TRBJ2-1, with 9 bases that match TRBD2. The CDR3 length is 19 residues. CDR1 and CDR2 from the germline V gene are SGHVS and FQNEAQ. V dropped 4 bases and J dropped 1; count of bases not matched to a gene: 14. The CDR3 loop reads CASSWVLYSGSSSYNEQFF. The CDR3 DNA is TGTGCCAGCAGCTGGGTTCTATATAGCGGGAGTTCTTCCTACAATGAGCAGTTCTTC.

This chain joins TRBV11-2 and TRBJ2-7; D uncertain. CDR1 and CDR2 from the germline V gene are SGHAT and FQNNGV. Trimming removed 6 bases at V and 0 bases at J, with 6 bases between. The CDR3 is 12 amino acids. CDR3 DNA sequence: TGTGCCAGCAGGGACCACTCCTACGAGCAGTACTTC. As protein: CASRDHSYEQYF.

Only a few counts were recorded for this clone. V usage is TRBV6-2 or TRBV6-3 and J usage is TRBJ1-3; D not resolved. The CDR3 has 16 residues. The V end lost 7 bases, the J end lost 0 bases, and 16 bases lay between the germline ends. Germline V lookup: CDR1 MNHEY, CDR2 SVGEGT. The CDR3 here is CASKLTVITSGNTIYF. The CDR3 nucleotides read TGTGCCAGCAAACTGACCGTCATCACCTCTGGAAACACCATATATTTT.

The J gene is TRBJ1-5, the V gene TRBV5-6; D is ambiguous. CDR3 size: 17 residues. In germline, CDR1 is SGHDT, CDR2 YYEEEE. V gave up 4 bases and J gave up 6 bases, with 23 bases separating them. The CDR3 coding sequence is TGTGCCAGCAGCGGAGTTGAACTGTCACTAGGGAGTCAGCCCCAGCATTTT. As protein: CASSGVELSLGSQPQHF.

The chain joins TRBV5-1 to TRBJ1-5; maybe TRBD1 (5 bases). Germline V gives CDR1 SGHRS, CDR2 YFSETQ. V lost 1 base and J lost 7, with 15 bases in between. The CDR3 spans 15 residues. Written as DNA, the CDR3 is TGCGCCAGCAGCTTGTCCTCCGGGGGAAGGCAGCCCCAGCATTTT. Encoded protein: CASSLSSGGRQPQHF.

The chain links TRBV12-3 or TRBV12-4 to TRBJ1-2; TRBD1 aligns across 7 bases. The ends lost 6 bases at V and 2 bases at J; junction bases unmatched: 12. This CDR3 contains 16 residues. The chain's CDR3 is CASSTIQGNTNYGYTF. The CDR3 DNA is TGTGCCAGCAGCACAATACAGGGGAACACGAACTATGGCTACACCTTC.

The chain joins TRBV30 to TRBJ1-1; D remains ambiguous. Germline V CDR1 and CDR2: GTSNPN, SVGIG (reference sequence). V lost 0 bases and J lost 5, with 10 bases in between. The length of the CDR3 is 13 residues. CDR3 sequence reads: CAWSVPGRTEAFF. CDR3 sequence (DNA): TGTGCCTGGAGTGTACCGGGGAGGACTGAAGCTTTCTTT.

This clone was detected once. The chain couples TRBV20-1 to TRBJ2-7, with TRBD2 matching 9 bases. This CDR3 has 15 amino acids. Germline trimming cut 0 bases from V and 5 bases from J; bases unmatched to any gene: 8. CDR1 is DFQATT and CDR2 is SNEGSKA in the germline V gene (reference sequence). The CDR3 region is CSARDRASGNDEQYF. In DNA form, the CDR3 reads TGCAGTGCTAGAGATCGGGCTAGCGGGAACGACGAGCAGTACTTC.

CDR3 sequence reads: CASGQENRNEQFF. CDR3 bases: TGTGCCAGCGGACAGGAGAATCGCAATGAGCAGTTCTTC. This chain joins TRBV12-3 or TRBV12-4 and TRBJ2-1; TRBD1 aligns across 7 bases. V lost 8 bases to trimming and J lost 6 bases; unmatched junction nucleotides: 7. The CDR3 is made up of 13 amino acids.

J is TRBJ2-2 and V is TRBV18, with 7 bases that match TRBD1. The germline gives CDR1 KGHSH, CDR2 LQKENI. This CDR3 is 15 amino acids long. With V trimmed by 6 bases and J by 0 bases, 4 bases remained unmatched. The CDR3 here is CASSYDRANTGELFF. The CDR3 DNA sequence: TGTGCCAGCTCTTACGACAGGGCGAACACCGGGGAGCTGTTTTTT.